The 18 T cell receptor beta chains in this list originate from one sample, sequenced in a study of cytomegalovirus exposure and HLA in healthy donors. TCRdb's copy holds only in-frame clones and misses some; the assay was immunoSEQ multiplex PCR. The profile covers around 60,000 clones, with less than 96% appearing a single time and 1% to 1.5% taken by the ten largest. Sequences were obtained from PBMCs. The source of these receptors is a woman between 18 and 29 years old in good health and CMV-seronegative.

The CDR3 here is CASSYSGTTAEKLFF. CDR3 bases: TGCGCCAGCAGCTACTCCGGGACAACGGCTGAAAAACTGTTTTTT. The V call is TRBV5-1, the J call TRBJ1-4, with D possibly matching TRBD1 (6 bases). V lost 3 bases and J lost 7, with 16 bases in between. From germline, CDR1 is SGHRS and CDR2 YFSETQ. The CDR3 covers 15 residues. Looking up the rest from reference TRBV5-1 and TRBJ1-4 gives the full variable domain: KAGVTQTPRYLIKTRGQQVTLSCSPISGHRSVSWYQQTPGQGLQFLFEYFSETQRNKGNFPGRFSGRQFSNSRSEMNVSTLELGDSALYLCASSYSGTTAEKLFFGSGTQLSVL.

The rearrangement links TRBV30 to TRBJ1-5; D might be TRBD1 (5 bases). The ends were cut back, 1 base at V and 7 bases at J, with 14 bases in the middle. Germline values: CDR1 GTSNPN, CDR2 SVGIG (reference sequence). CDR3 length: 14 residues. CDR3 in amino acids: CAWSAGAGEQPQHF. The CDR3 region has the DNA TGTGCCTGGAGTGCCGGGGCGGGGGAGCAGCCCCAGCATTTT.

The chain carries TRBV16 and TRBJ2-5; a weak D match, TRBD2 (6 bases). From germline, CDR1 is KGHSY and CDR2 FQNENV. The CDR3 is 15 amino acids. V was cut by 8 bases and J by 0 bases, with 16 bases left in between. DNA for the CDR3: TGTGCCAGCGGCCTCGGAGGCGGGGACCAAGAGACCCAGTACTTC. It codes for CASGLGGGDQETQYF.

The CDR3 DNA reads TGTGCCAGCAGCTTAGGGGGCATGGGCACTGAAGCTTTCTTT. The encoded protein is CASSLGGMGTEAFF. This chain links TRBV7-2 with TRBJ1-1, with TRBD1 as a possible D gene (5 bases). CDR3 length: 14 residues. The V gene's germline CDR1 is SGHTA and CDR2 FQGNSA. V lost 1 base and J 4 bases, leaving 10 bases between the germline ends.

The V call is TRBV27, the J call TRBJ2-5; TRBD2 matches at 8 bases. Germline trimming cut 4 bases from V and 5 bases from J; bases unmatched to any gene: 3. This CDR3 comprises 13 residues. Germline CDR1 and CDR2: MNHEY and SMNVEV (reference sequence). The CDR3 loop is CASSWRGEETQYF. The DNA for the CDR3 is TGTGCCAGCAGTTGGCGGGGGGAGGAGACCCAGTACTTC.

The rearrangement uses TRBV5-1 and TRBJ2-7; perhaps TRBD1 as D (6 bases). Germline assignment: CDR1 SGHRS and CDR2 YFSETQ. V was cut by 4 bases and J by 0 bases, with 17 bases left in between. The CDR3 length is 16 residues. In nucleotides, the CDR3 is TGCGCCAGCAGCCCGCGCACGGGACAACACTCCTACGAGCAGTACTTC. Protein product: CASSPRTGQHSYEQYF.

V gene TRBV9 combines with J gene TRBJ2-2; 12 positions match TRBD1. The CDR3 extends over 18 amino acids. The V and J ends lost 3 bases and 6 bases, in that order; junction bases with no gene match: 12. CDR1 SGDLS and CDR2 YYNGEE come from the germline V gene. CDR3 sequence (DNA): TGTGCCAGCAGCGAACCCGGGACAGGGGGCGCCGGGGCCGGGGAGCTGTTTTTT. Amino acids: CASSEPGTGGAGAGELFF.

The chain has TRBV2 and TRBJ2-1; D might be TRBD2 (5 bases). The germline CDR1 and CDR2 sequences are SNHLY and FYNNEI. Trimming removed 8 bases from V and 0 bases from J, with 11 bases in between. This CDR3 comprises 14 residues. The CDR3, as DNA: TGTGCCAGCCGGCTCGCGGGCTCCTACAATGAGCAGTTCTTC. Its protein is CASRLAGSYNEQFF.

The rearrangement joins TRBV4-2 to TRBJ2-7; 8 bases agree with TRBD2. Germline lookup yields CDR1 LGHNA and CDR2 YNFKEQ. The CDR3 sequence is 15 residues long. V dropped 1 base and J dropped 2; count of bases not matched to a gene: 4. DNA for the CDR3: TGTGCCAGCAGCCAAGGTCCGGGGGGGACCTACGAGCAGTACTTC. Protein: CASSQGPGGTYEQYF.

The CDR3 coding sequence is TGTGCCAGTAGTATAGGCTGGCAGGGTGGTCAGCCCCAGCATTTT. It codes for CASSIGWQGGQPQHF. J is TRBJ1-5 and V is TRBV19; D is possibly TRBD1 (5 bases). This CDR3 comprises 15 residues. V was trimmed by 1 base and J by 6 bases, leaving 13 bases between them. Germline CDR1 LNHDA, CDR2 SQIVND (reference sequence).

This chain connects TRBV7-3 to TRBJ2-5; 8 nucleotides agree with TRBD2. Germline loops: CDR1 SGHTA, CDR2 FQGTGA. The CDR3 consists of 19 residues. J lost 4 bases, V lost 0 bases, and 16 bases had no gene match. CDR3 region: CASSLTRVAGPHGGETQYF. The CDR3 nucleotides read TGTGCCAGCAGCTTAACCCGGGTAGCGGGACCTCATGGGGGAGAGACCCAGTACTTC.

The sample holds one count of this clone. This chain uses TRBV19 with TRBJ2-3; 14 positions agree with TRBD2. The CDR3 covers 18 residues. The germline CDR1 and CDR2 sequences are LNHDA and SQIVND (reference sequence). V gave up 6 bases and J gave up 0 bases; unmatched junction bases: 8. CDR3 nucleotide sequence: TGTGCCAGTAGCCAAAGACTAGCGGGAGGGAGGAGCACAGATACGCAGTATTTT. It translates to CASSQRLAGGRSTDTQYF.

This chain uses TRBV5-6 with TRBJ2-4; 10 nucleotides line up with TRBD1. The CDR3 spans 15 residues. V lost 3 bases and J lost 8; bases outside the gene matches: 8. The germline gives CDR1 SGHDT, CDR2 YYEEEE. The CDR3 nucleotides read TGTGCCAGCAGCTCCGGGGACAGGGGAGGGGACATTCAGTACTTC. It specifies CASSSGDRGGDIQYF.

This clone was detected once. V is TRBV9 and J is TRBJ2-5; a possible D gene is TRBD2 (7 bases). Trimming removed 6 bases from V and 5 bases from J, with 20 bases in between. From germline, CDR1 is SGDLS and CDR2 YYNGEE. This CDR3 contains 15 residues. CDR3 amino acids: CASTLGGGAGETQYF. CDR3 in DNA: TGTGCCAGCACCCTAGGAGGGGGGGCGGGGGAGACCCAGTACTTC.

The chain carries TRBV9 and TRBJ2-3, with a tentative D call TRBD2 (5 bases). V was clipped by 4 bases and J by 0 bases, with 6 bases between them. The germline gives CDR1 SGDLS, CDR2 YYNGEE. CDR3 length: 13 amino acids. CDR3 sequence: CASSPGSTDTQYF. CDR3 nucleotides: TGTGCCAGCAGCCCGGGGAGCACAGATACGCAGTATTTT.

The CDR3 here is CASSQGGGQETQYF. The DNA of the CDR3 is TGTGCCAGCAGCCAAGGTGGGGGGCAAGAGACCCAGTACTTC. This chain joins TRBV4-2 and TRBJ2-5; D might be TRBD2 (6 bases). Trimming cost V 1 base and J 2 bases, with 8 bases left between them. Germline V CDR1 and CDR2: LGHNA, YNFKEQ. This CDR3 has 14 residues.

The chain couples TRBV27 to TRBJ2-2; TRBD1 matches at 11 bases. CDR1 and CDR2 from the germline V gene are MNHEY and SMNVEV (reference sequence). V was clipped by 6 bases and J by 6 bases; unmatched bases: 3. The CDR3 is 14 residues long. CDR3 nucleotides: TGTGCCAGCAGGGGGACAGGGGGGGCCGGGGAGCTGTTTTTT. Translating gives CASRGTGGAGELFF.

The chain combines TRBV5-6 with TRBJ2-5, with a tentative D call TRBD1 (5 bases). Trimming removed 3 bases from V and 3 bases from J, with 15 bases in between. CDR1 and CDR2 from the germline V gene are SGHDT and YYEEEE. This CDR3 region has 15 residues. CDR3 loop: CASSYATGREETQYF. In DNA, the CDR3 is TGTGCCAGCAGCTACGCCACCGGCAGGGAAGAGACCCAGTACTTC.